The clone carrying this T cell receptor beta chain has only one observation. The antigen remains unidentified. This record belongs to a study of Ad26.COV2.S vaccination and SARS-CoV-2 variants. Study as a whole: Ad26.COV2.S arm of COV1001 included the donor. Dosing was one shot or two shots 56 days apart. Study results and caveats: TCR breadth and depth estimates may have understated total T cell responses.

The repertoire was sequenced with immunoSEQ multiplex PCR; TCRdb's copy has only in-frame clones and lacks some. The sample contains around 300,000 clones, about 86% of which appear only once. The germline V gene encodes CDR1 SQVTM and CDR2 ANQGSEA. CDR3 size: 10 residues. V was clipped by 3 bases and J by 8 bases, with 7 bases between them. Noted treatment: 15 to 20 received Ad26.COV2.S at low or high dose, single or two shots; about 5 received placebo; per-sample allocation not given. The samples date from day 63 after the first vaccine or placebo injection. J is TRBJ1-2 and V is TRBV29-1; D unresolved. Material: peripheral blood, obtained in a trial of Ad26.COV2.S vaccine versus placebo. The source is a person between 18 and 65 years old who received the Ad26.COV2.S COVID-19 vaccine or a placebo. In nucleotides, the CDR3 is TGCAGCGTTGAGGCGGGGGGCTACACCTTC. This encodes CSVEAGGYTF.